This passage covers 2 T cell receptor beta chains from one sample sequenced in a study of human T cells and chemical hapten exposure (dated by TCRdb to the early 2020s). The sample's time point label is to be understood as: pre-sensitization, week 0. The sample's treatment or condition, from its label and the paper: therapeutic diphenylcyclopropenone sensitization with weekly scalp DPC. The library came from RACE. Data came from a NextSeq 500. TCRdb reworked the public reads: Q25 trimming with fastp, MiXCR clone assembly, productive beta chains retained. Entries that share a CDR3 protein sequence are merged under the most common genes and DNA. The sample includes 380,000 or so distinct CDR3 sequences, with 5.5% observed a single time. Jointly, the top ten make up roughly 8.2% of the sample. This specimen was whole blood, taken in connection with sensitization to the hapten diphenylcyclopropenone (DPC). The receptors originated from a woman under 30 with alopecia areata. Some clones in this sample may be carry-over from other donors' samples.

This clonotype was observed a handful of times. V is TRBV20-1 and J is TRBJ2-3; unclear D gene. CDR1 is DFQATT and CDR2 is SNEGSKA in the germline V gene (reference sequence). V was pared by 6 bases and J by 2 bases, with 6 bases between. The CDR3 is made up of 11 amino acids. DNA for the CDR3: TGCAGTGCCTCTCACACAGATACGCAGTATTTT. Its protein is CSASHTDTQYF.

This clonotype was counted many times. The V and J genes are TRBV12-3 or TRBV12-4 and TRBJ1-6; TRBD1 might be the D (6 bases). The V end lost 5 bases, the J end lost 6 bases, and 14 bases lay between the germline ends. This CDR3 region has 15 residues. CDR3 nucleotides: TGTGCCAGCAGTAAACGACAGGCCCCTAATTCACCCCTCCACTTT. Translating gives CASSKRQAPNSPLHF.